These 26 T cell receptor beta chains share one sample of origin, sequenced in a study of blood T cell repertoires in COVID-19. The assay was immunoSEQ multiplex PCR, and TCRdb's table has in-frame clones only and misses some. This table has around 150,000 clones, approximately 82% appearing once. The sequenced sample was peripheral blood. These receptors were obtained from an elderly woman with acute or convalescent COVID-19.

The chain links TRBV6-5 to TRBJ1-2; no clear D. The CDR3 is 13 residues long. Germline V gene sequence: CDR1 MNHEY, CDR2 SVGAGI. Trimming took 2 bases from V and 7 from J, leaving 11 bases between them. The CDR3 region is CASSYARSGGYTF. The CDR3 DNA reads as TGTGCCAGCAGTTACGCGAGGTCTGGTGGCTACACCTTC.

The J gene is TRBJ2-1, the V gene TRBV21-1; TRBD2, the table's D call, lacks a check against the DNA. TRBV21-1 is annotated as a pseudogene. The CDR3 totals 18 residues. The CDR3 coding sequence is TGTGCCAGCAGCAATAGGATCCATTGGGCGGGAGGCCCCAATGAGCAGTTCTTC. It is translated as CASSNRIHWAGGPNEQFF.

This clone was detected once. This chain uses TRBV19 with TRBJ2-5; 10 positions agree with TRBD1. CDR1 LNHDA and CDR2 SQIVND come from the germline V gene (reference sequence). Trimming took 7 bases from V and 5 from J; bases not matched to a gene: 4. This CDR3 has 13 residues. The CDR3 sequence: CASTPDRGETQYF. In DNA form, the CDR3 reads TGTGCCAGTACCCCGGACAGGGGGGAGACCCAGTACTTC.

The CDR3 loop is CASTPPRGDTGELFF. The CDR3 nucleotides read TGTGCCAGCACTCCTCCCCGCGGGGACACCGGGGAGCTGTTTTTT. The rearrangement uses TRBV6-5 and TRBJ2-2, with D perhaps matching TRBD2 (6 bases). CDR1 and CDR2 from the germline V gene are MNHEY and SVGAGI. The CDR3 runs to 15 residues. V was trimmed by 7 bases and J by 3 bases, leaving 15 bases between them.

This sequence joins TRBV12-5 and TRBJ1-1, with 11 nucleotides matching TRBD1. The germline V gene encodes CDR1 LGHNT and CDR2 FRNRAP. The CDR3 loop spans 15 amino acids. Trimming took 6 bases from V and 4 from J; bases not matched to a gene: 7. Written as DNA, the CDR3 is TGTGCTAGTGGCCGATCCGGGACAGGGGGCACTGAAGCTTTCTTT. It specifies CASGRSGTGGTEAFF.

The chain recombines TRBV6-2 or TRBV6-3 with TRBJ1-1, with 7 bases identical to TRBD1. CDR1 is MNHEY, CDR2 SVGEGT, per germline. The CDR3 is 15 amino acids. J lost 5 bases, V lost 3 bases, and 9 bases had no gene match. In DNA, the CDR3 is TGTGCCAGCAGTTATGGGGACAGATTGGGAACTGAAGCTTTCTTT. This translates into CASSYGDRLGTEAFF.

This chain uses TRBV6-1 with TRBJ2-7; 8 nucleotides agree with TRBD1. Germline V CDR1 and CDR2: MNHNS, SASEGT. This CDR3 has 14 amino acids. J gave up 3 bases and V 3 bases, and 4 bases lay outside the gene matches. The CDR3 bases are TGTGCCAGCAGTGACCCAGGGGGCCTCTACGAGCAGTACTTC. It translates to CASSDPGGLYEQYF.

This chain uses TRBV7-9 with TRBJ1-5; 8 nucleotides align to TRBD1. There are 17 residues in the CDR3. Germline V lookup: CDR1 SEHNR, CDR2 FQNEAQ (reference sequence). V lost 0 bases to trimming and J lost 3 bases; unmatched junction nucleotides: 7. The CDR3 nucleotides read TGTGCCAGCAGCTTAGCCGGGGGGACAGGCCTCAATCAGCCCCAGCATTTT. Amino acids: CASSLAGGTGLNQPQHF.

The chain links TRBV6-2 or TRBV6-3 to TRBJ2-6, with TRBD1 matching over 7 bases. V lost 2 bases to trimming and J lost 3 bases; unmatched junction nucleotides: 1. The CDR3 spans 15 residues. CDR1 MNHEY and CDR2 SVGEGT come from the germline V gene. Here the CDR3 DNA reads TGTGCCAGCAGTTACAGGGGGCTTGGGGCCAACGTCCTGACTTTC. This gives the protein CASSYRGLGANVLTF.

The rearrangement links TRBV6-6 to TRBJ1-2, with 7 bases matching TRBD1. Germline V gene lookup returns CDR1 MNHNY and CDR2 SVGAGI (reference sequence). V lost 5 bases to trimming and J lost 2 bases; unmatched junction nucleotides: 2. This CDR3 comprises 13 residues. The CDR3: CASSRTGNYGYTF. CDR3 DNA sequence: TGTGCCAGCAGTCGGACAGGCAACTATGGCTACACCTTC.

The chain carries TRBV29-1 and TRBJ1-2, with 10 nucleotides matching TRBD1. The CDR3 runs to 13 residues. Losses at the gene ends were 5 bases for V and 2 bases for J; bases not matched to a gene: 2. CDR1 is SQVTM and CDR2 is ANQGSEA in the germline V gene. CDR3 region: CSVSTGGNYGYTF. The CDR3 bases are TGCAGCGTTTCGACAGGGGGCAACTATGGCTACACCTTC.

V gene TRBV9 combines with J gene TRBJ1-4, with a tentative D call TRBD1 (5 bases). The CDR3 has 13 residues. Deletions cut 4 bases from V and 6 bases from J, with 10 bases between. CDR1 and CDR2 (germline): SGDLS, YYNGEE. CDR3 region: CASSRDSYEKLFF. In nucleotides, the CDR3 is TGTGCCAGCAGCCGAGACAGTTATGAAAAACTGTTTTTT. Full variable domain (rest looked up from reference TRBV9 and TRBJ1-4): DSGVTQTPKHLITATGQRVTLRCSPRSGDLSVYWYQQSLDQGLQFLIQYYNGEERAKGNILERFSAQQFPDLHSELNLSSLELGDSALYFCASSRDSYEKLFFGSGTQLSVL.

The chain links TRBV25-1 to TRBJ2-5, with D perhaps matching TRBD2 (6 bases). CDR3 length: 15 residues. The germline CDR1 and CDR2 sequences are MGHDK and SYGVNS. V lost 4 bases to trimming and J lost 5 bases, with 17 bases between them. The CDR3 region has the DNA TGTGCCAGCAGTGTGGGGACTGGAGGGGCGGAGACCCAGTACTTC. It is translated as CASSVGTGGAETQYF.

The chain employs TRBV7-9 and TRBJ2-5; 8 nucleotides line up with TRBD1. Germline V gene data show CDR1 as SEHNR and CDR2 as FQNEAQ (reference sequence). V trimming: 4 bases; J trimming: 0 bases; junction bases outside the gene matches: 7. CDR3 length equals 16 residues. The CDR3 DNA reads as TGTGCCAGCAGCTCCGGGGGACAGGCTTACCAAGAGACCCAGTACTTC. Its translation: CASSSGGQAYQETQYF.

This clone was seen only once. The chain couples TRBV3-1 (or the pseudogene TRBV3-2) to TRBJ1-2; D ambiguous. V was trimmed by 4 bases and J by 8 bases, leaving 11 bases between them. The CDR3 loop spans 12 amino acids. The germline V gene encodes CDR1 LGHDT and CDR2 YNNKEL (reference sequence). In DNA form, the CDR3 reads TGTGCCAGCAGCCGTCGGCGGATCGGCTACACCTTC. Translation gives CASSRRRIGYTF.

The rearrangement joins TRBV5-6 to TRBJ2-1; 9 bases map to TRBD1. The CDR3 totals 15 residues. V lost 4 bases to trimming and J lost 3 bases; unmatched junction nucleotides: 5. Germline-derived CDR1 and CDR2 are SGHDT and YYEEEE. The CDR3 is CASSSGDRDYNEQFF. CDR3 bases: TGTGCCAGCAGCAGCGGGGACAGGGACTACAATGAGCAGTTCTTC.

The gene calls are TRBV7-9 and TRBJ1-6, with 7 positions matching TRBD1. Trimming took 8 bases from V and 6 from J; bases not matched to a gene: 7. Germline V lookup: CDR1 SEHNR, CDR2 FQNEAQ (reference sequence). This CDR3 has 14 amino acids. The CDR3 region is CASGRDSLNSPLHF. In DNA form, the CDR3 reads TGTGCCAGCGGCCGGGACAGTCTTAATTCACCCCTCCACTTT.

This chain uses TRBV6-1 with TRBJ1-3; D unclear. CDR1 and CDR2 (germline): MNHNS, SASEGT. The length of the CDR3 is 14 residues. The germline V and J ends were trimmed by 3 bases and 2 bases, with 8 bases remaining between them. The chain's CDR3 is CASSDFRPGNTIYF. The CDR3 nucleotides read TGTGCCAGCAGTGATTTCAGGCCTGGAAACACCATATATTTT.

This chain joins TRBV5-4 and TRBJ2-7; D is perhaps TRBD1 (6 bases). The CDR3 is made up of 16 amino acids. Germline V gives CDR1 SGHNT, CDR2 YYREEE (reference sequence). Trimming pared 4 bases from V and 3 bases from J, leaving 20 bases between. The chain's CDR3 is CASSQTQGISVYEQYF. The CDR3 DNA is TGTGCCAGCAGCCAGACTCAGGGGATTAGTGTCTACGAGCAGTACTTC.

V usage is TRBV29-1 and J usage is TRBJ2-1; a possible D gene is TRBD2 (6 bases). V was shortened by 5 bases and J by 4 bases, with 21 bases between the two germline ends. The CDR3 is made up of 16 amino acids. Germline V CDR1 and CDR2: SQVTM, ANQGSEA. CDR3 DNA: TGCAGCGTTTTTCGGGAGCCCTCGGGCACTTACAATGAGCAGTTCTTC. It yields the protein CSVFREPSGTYNEQFF.

This clone appeared a single time. The chain has TRBV7-9 and TRBJ2-1, with TRBD2 identical over 10 bases. CDR3 length: 16 amino acids. Losses at the gene ends were 2 bases for V and 5 bases for J; bases not matched to a gene: 6. Germline assignment: CDR1 SEHNR and CDR2 FQNEAQ (reference sequence). This chain's CDR3 is CASSLPASGSHNEQFF. In DNA form, the CDR3 reads TGTGCCAGCAGCTTACCGGCTAGCGGGAGCCACAATGAGCAGTTCTTC.

The chain carries TRBV19 and TRBJ1-2, with D hard to call. With 7 bases removed from V and 0 bases from J, the gap between germline ends came to 15 bases. The CDR3 runs 15 residues. Germline V lookup: CDR1 LNHDA, CDR2 SQIVND (reference sequence). This CDR3 is CASNPAGLANYGYTF. CDR3 in DNA: TGTGCCAGTAATCCGGCTGGACTAGCTAACTATGGCTACACCTTC. Combining the CDR3 with reference TRBV19 and TRBJ1-2 gives the whole variable domain DGGITQSPKYLFRKEGQNVTLSCEQNLNHDAMYWYRQDPGQGLRLIYYSQIVNDFQKGDIAEGYSVSREKKESFPLTVTSAQKNPTAFYLCASNPAGLANYGYTFGSGTRLTVV.

This clone was seen ten or more times. The gene calls are TRBV4-1 and TRBJ1-6; TRBD1 matches at 8 bases. J was trimmed by 6 bases and V by 4 bases; bases with no gene match: 5. The CDR3 has 15 residues. Germline values: CDR1 MGHRA, CDR2 YSYEKL. The CDR3 loop reads CASSPRTGINSPLHF. The DNA of the CDR3 is TGCGCCAGCAGCCCACGGACAGGGATTAATTCACCCCTCCACTTT.

V usage is TRBV11-1 and J usage is TRBJ1-1; 10 bases are shared with TRBD1. The CDR3 runs 14 residues. Germline assignment: CDR1 SGHAT and CDR2 FQDESV (reference sequence). The V segment lost 4 bases and the J segment 6 bases; nucleotides outside the gene matches: 5. This CDR3 reads CASSSDRGTSEAFF. CDR3 DNA: TGTGCCAGCAGCTCGGACAGGGGGACCTCTGAAGCTTTCTTT.

This clone has a handful of counts. The CDR3 is CASSYKGFGEKLFF. Here the CDR3 DNA reads TGTGCCAGCAGTTATAAGGGGTTTGGGGAAAAACTGTTTTTT. The genes are TRBV6-6 and TRBJ1-4; perhaps TRBD1 as D (5 bases). Trimming pared 3 bases from V and 8 bases from J, leaving 13 bases between. The CDR3 is 14 residues long. Looked up from germline, CDR1 is MNHNY and CDR2 is SVGAGI (reference sequence).

A few counts support this clone. The rearrangement links TRBV5-4 to TRBJ2-7; 8 nucleotides match TRBD2. With 4 bases clipped from V and 0 bases from J, the junction kept 6 bases outside the gene matches. The CDR3 covers 15 residues. Germline V gene lookup returns CDR1 SGHNT and CDR2 YYREEE (reference sequence). CDR3 amino acids: CASSPGGGFSYEQYF. The CDR3 coding sequence is TGTGCCAGCAGCCCCGGGGGGGGTTTCTCCTACGAGCAGTACTTC. Supplemented by reference TRBV5-4 and TRBJ2-7, the full variable domain reads ETGVTQSPTHLIKTRGQQVTLRCSSQSGHNTVSWYQQALGQGPQFIFQYYREEENGRGNFPPRFSGLQFPNYSSELNVNALELDDSALYLCASSPGGGFSYEQYFGPGTRLTVT.